Listed here are 22 T cell receptor beta chains from one sample, sequenced in a study of control samples from healthy donors and cancer patients. Some clones are missing from TCRdb's copy, which holds only in-frame ones; the method was immunoSEQ multiplex PCR. In the table there are more than 100,000 clones, about 91% of which are singletons. Sequencing was performed on blood. These receptors all come from a man aged 40-49 years in good health.

This chain uses TRBV9 with TRBJ2-3; 16 bases map to TRBD2. V shed 3 bases and J 2 bases; nucleotides not matched to a gene: 9. There are 19 residues in the CDR3. The germline V gene has CDR1 SGDLS and CDR2 YYNGEE. The CDR3 loop reads CASSGKGLAGGAHTDTQYF. CDR3 sequence (DNA): TGTGCCAGCAGCGGAAAGGGACTAGCGGGGGGGGCCCACACAGATACGCAGTATTTT.

The chain carries TRBV12-3 or TRBV12-4 and TRBJ1-2; the match to TRBD1 covers 8 bases. The J segment lost 7 bases and the V segment lost 3 bases, leaving 4 bases of the junction unmatched. The CDR3 is 13 residues long. CDR3 DNA sequence: TGTGCCAGCAGTTTGGACAGGGCCGGTGGCTACACCTTC. It is translated as CASSLDRAGGYTF.

The J gene is TRBJ1-5, the V gene TRBV6-1; the match to TRBD1 covers 8 bases. V trimming: 4 bases; J trimming: 4 bases; junction bases outside the gene matches: 9. In germline, CDR1 is MNHNS, CDR2 SASEGT. The CDR3 runs to 16 residues. In DNA form, the CDR3 reads TGTGCCAGCAGTGCTTCAGGGGGCATTGGTAATCAGCCCCAGCATTTT. The encoded protein is CASSASGGIGNQPQHF.

This clone was counted once. This chain joins TRBV28 and TRBJ2-7, with TRBD1 matching 9 bases. Germline CDR1 MDHEN, CDR2 SYDVKM. Unmatched junction bases numbered 9, after V lost 8 bases and J lost 4 bases. The CDR3 has 14 residues. CDR3: CASQSGTGRYEQYF. CDR3 bases: TGTGCCAGCCAGAGCGGGACAGGGAGGTACGAGCAGTACTTC.

This clone was seen just once. The chain couples TRBV15 to TRBJ1-1, with no clear D. Germline-derived CDR1 and CDR2 are LNHNV and YYDKDF (reference sequence). V lost 0 bases and J lost 4, with 12 bases in between. The length of the CDR3 is 15 residues. CDR3 in DNA: TGTGCCACCAGCAGAGATCTGGGGTTTGGCACTGAAGCTTTCTTT. It specifies CATSRDLGFGTEAFF.

This clone came up a few times. The gene calls are TRBV24-1 and TRBJ1-1; possible D gene TRBD1, 6 bases. The CDR3 has 13 residues. Trimming took off 7 bases at V and 11 bases at J, with 19 bases between the two ends. Germline V gene sequence: CDR1 KGHDR, CDR2 SFDVKD. The chain's CDR3 is CATRNKGGSGAFF. The CDR3, as DNA: TGTGCCACCAGGAACAAGGGGGGATCGGGCGCTTTCTTT.

The gene calls are TRBV18 and TRBJ1-6, with a possible D match to TRBD1 (5 bases). Between the trimmed V and J ends, which lost 3 bases and 0 bases, there was a span of 12 bases. The germline CDR1 and CDR2 sequences are KGHSH and LQKENI. CDR3 size: 17 residues. CDR3 nucleotides: TGTGCCAGCTCACCGGCAGGGAGAAGCTCCTATAATTCACCCCTCCACTTT. Its protein is CASSPAGRSSYNSPLHF.

This CDR3 is CASSEAAGRGDTEAFF. The CDR3 DNA reads as TGTGCCAGCAGCGAGGCGGCTGGACGGGGAGACACTGAAGCTTTCTTT. The V and J genes are TRBV7-9 and TRBJ1-1; D call uncertain. This CDR3 is 16 amino acids long. The ends were cut back, 5 bases at V and 3 bases at J, with 19 bases in the middle. Germline V gene sequence: CDR1 SEHNR, CDR2 FQNEAQ (reference sequence).

The V call is TRBV6-5, the J call TRBJ2-1, with 15 bases aligning to TRBD2. The CDR3 loop spans 15 amino acids. CDR1 is MNHEY and CDR2 is SVGAGI in the germline V gene. V lost 8 bases, J lost 9 bases, and 8 bases stayed unmatched. CDR3 residues: CASCRTSGGAGEQFF. Written as DNA, the CDR3 is TGTGCCAGCTGTAGGACTAGCGGGGGGGCCGGTGAGCAGTTCTTC.

The V gene is TRBV12-3 or TRBV12-4, the J gene TRBJ1-5; D ambiguous. Trimming stripped 1 base from V and 6 bases from J, with 4 bases between. The CDR3 length is 12 residues. DNA for the CDR3: TGTGCCAGCAGTTTAGAGAGTCAGCCCCAGCATTTT. This gives the protein CASSLESQPQHF.

DNA for the CDR3: TGCAGCGTTGAAGATCCCGATAAAGCGGGACAGGGGTTATACGAGCAGTACTTC. As protein: CSVEDPDKAGQGLYEQYF. The chain couples TRBV29-1 to TRBJ2-7, with 10 bases lining up with TRBD1. Germline CDR1 is SQVTM and CDR2 is ANQGSEA. The ends lost 0 bases at V and 4 bases at J; junction bases unmatched: 15. The length of the CDR3 is 18 residues.

The V call is TRBV7-9, the J call TRBJ2-1, with D unresolved. V was clipped by 5 bases and J by 2 bases, with 7 bases between them. From germline, CDR1 is SEHNR and CDR2 FQNEAQ (reference sequence). The CDR3 runs to 13 residues. CDR3 amino acids: CASSGKTYNEQFF. CDR3 nucleotide sequence: TGTGCCAGCAGCGGCAAAACCTACAATGAGCAGTTCTTC. Complete variable domain (other parts from reference TRBV7-9 and TRBJ2-1): DTGVSQNPRHKITKRGQNVTFRCDPISEHNRLYWYRQTLGQGPEFLTYFQNEAQLEKSRLLSDRFSAERPKGSFSTLEIQRTEQGDSAMYLCASSGKTYNEQFFGPGTRLTVL.

V and J are TRBV5-6 and TRBJ1-4; no clear D. CDR3 length: 17 residues. The V end was cut by 0 bases, the J end by 0 bases, with 12 bases between. Germline CDR1 is SGHDT and CDR2 is YYEEEE. This chain's CDR3 is CASSLDAGPSTNEKLFF. The CDR3 region has the DNA TGTGCCAGCAGCTTGGATGCAGGTCCGTCAACTAATGAAAAACTGTTTTTT.

This chain connects TRBV19 to TRBJ1-6; 8 bases are shared with TRBD1. CDR3 size: 14 residues. The trim removed 6 bases at V and 7 bases at J, leaving 5 bases unmatched. The germline V gene encodes CDR1 LNHDA and CDR2 SQIVND (reference sequence). The CDR3 here is CASRVDRENSPLHF. CDR3 nucleotide sequence: TGTGCCAGTAGAGTGGACAGGGAGAATTCACCCCTCCACTTT.

This chain joins TRBV25-1 and TRBJ1-6; 7 positions agree with TRBD1. Per germline, CDR1 MGHDK and CDR2 SYGVNS. Unmatched junction bases numbered 10, after V lost 4 bases and J lost 7 bases. The length of the CDR3 is 16 residues. In nucleotides, the CDR3 is TGTGCCAGCAGTGTAACCTGGGACAGTGAAAATTCACCCCTCCACTTT. It codes for CASSVTWDSENSPLHF. The whole variable domain, filled in from reference TRBV25-1 and TRBJ1-6, reads EADIYQTPRYLVIGTGKKITLECSQTMGHDKMYWYQQDPGMELHLIHYSYGVNSTEKGDLSSESTVSRIRTEHFPLTLESARPSHTSQYLCASSVTWDSENSPLHFGNGTRLTVT.

Remarks on this clone: The sample contains more than one DNA sequence encoding this CDR3. The chain combines TRBV6-2 or TRBV6-3 with TRBJ2-3, with TRBD2 as a possible D gene (6 bases). The CDR3 spans 15 residues. Trimming shortened V by 6 bases and J by 4 bases, and 17 bases separated the two germline ends. Germline CDR1 MNHEY, CDR2 SVGEGT. This CDR3 reads CASSLFGTHADTQYF. The CDR3 DNA is TGTGCCAGCAGCTTATTCGGGACTCACGCAGATACGCAGTATTTT.

V is TRBV19 and J is TRBJ1-1, with D perhaps matching TRBD1 (6 bases). Between the trimmed V and J ends, which lost 2 bases and 3 bases, there was a span of 13 bases. This CDR3 has 15 residues. Germline lookup yields CDR1 LNHDA and CDR2 SQIVND (reference sequence). The chain's CDR3 is CASSIYGGLYTEAFF. The CDR3, as DNA: TGTGCCAGTAGTATATATGGGGGGCTGTACACTGAAGCTTTCTTT.

The gene calls are TRBV28 and TRBJ1-1; D is undetermined. Germline loops: CDR1 MDHEN, CDR2 SYDVKM. Trimming shortened V by 7 bases and J by 0 bases, and 3 bases separated the two germline ends. There are 11 residues in the CDR3. The CDR3 DNA reads as TGTGCCAGCATCATGAACACTGAAGCTTTCTTT. Its translation is CASIMNTEAFF.

The chain employs TRBV5-1 and TRBJ2-7, with D possibly matching TRBD1 (6 bases). Germline V lookup: CDR1 SGHRS, CDR2 YFSETQ. CDR3 length: 16 residues. Trimming left V 0 bases short and J 2 bases short, with 15 bases between. The CDR3: CASSLAPAQGTYEQYF. CDR3 nucleotide sequence: TGCGCCAGCAGCTTGGCCCCGGCGCAGGGGACCTACGAGCAGTACTTC.

The V call is TRBV4-1, the J call TRBJ2-5, with D possibly matching TRBD2 (5 bases). The ends were cut back, 0 bases at V and 4 bases at J, with 18 bases in the middle. The CDR3 contains 17 residues. Germline values: CDR1 MGHRA, CDR2 YSYEKL. The CDR3 loop reads CASSQEGRQLRGETQYF. CDR3 DNA: TGCGCCAGCAGCCAAGAAGGACGGCAGCTTCGGGGAGAGACCCAGTACTTC.

V gene TRBV7-8 combines with J gene TRBJ2-7; D call uncertain. Germline-derived CDR1 and CDR2 are SGHVS and FQNEAQ. V lost 1 base and J lost 1, with 5 bases in between. The CDR3 spans 13 residues. The CDR3 is CASSLDRSYEQYF. The CDR3 coding sequence is TGTGCCAGCAGCTTAGACAGATCCTACGAGCAGTACTTC.

The chain links TRBV29-1 to TRBJ2-7; 9 bases are a match to TRBD1. From germline, CDR1 is SQVTM and CDR2 ANQGSEA. With V trimmed by 0 bases and J by 6 bases, 6 bases remained unmatched. The CDR3 extends over 14 amino acids. The CDR3 DNA sequence: TGCAGCGTTGAAGACCCAGACAGGGGGGTCGAGCAGTACTTC. It yields the protein CSVEDPDRGVEQYF.